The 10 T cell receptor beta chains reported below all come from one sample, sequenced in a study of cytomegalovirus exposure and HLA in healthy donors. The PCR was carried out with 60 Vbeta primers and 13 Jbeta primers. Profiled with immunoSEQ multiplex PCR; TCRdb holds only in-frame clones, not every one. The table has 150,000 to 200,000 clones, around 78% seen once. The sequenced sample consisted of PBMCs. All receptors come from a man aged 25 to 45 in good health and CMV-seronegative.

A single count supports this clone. CDR3 protein: CASSVAGNTGELFF. For the CDR3, the DNA is TGTGCCAGCAGCGTAGCCGGGAACACCGGGGAGCTGTTTTTT. J is TRBJ2-2 and V is TRBV9, with D hard to call. V lost 0 bases and J 1 base, leaving 4 bases between the germline ends. The CDR3 covers 14 residues. CDR1 is SGDLS and CDR2 is YYNGEE in the germline V gene.

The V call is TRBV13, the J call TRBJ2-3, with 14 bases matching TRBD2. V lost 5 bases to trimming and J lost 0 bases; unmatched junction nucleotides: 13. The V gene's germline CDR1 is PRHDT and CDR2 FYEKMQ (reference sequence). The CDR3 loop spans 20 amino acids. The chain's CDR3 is CASSNPGLAGEPYSTDTQYF. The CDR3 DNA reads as TGTGCCAGCAGCAATCCGGGACTAGCGGGAGAGCCGTATAGCACAGATACGCAGTATTTT. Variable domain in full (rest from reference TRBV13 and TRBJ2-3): AAGVIQSPRHLIKEKRETATLKCYPIPRHDTVYWYQQGPGQDPQFLISFYEKMQSDKGSIPDRFSAQQFSDYHSELNMSSLELGDSALYFCASSNPGLAGEPYSTDTQYFGPGTRLTVL.

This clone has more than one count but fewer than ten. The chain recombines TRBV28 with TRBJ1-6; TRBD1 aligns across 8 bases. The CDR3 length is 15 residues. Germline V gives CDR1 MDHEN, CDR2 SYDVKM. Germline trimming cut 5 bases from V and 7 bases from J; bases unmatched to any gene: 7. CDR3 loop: CASSPSQGANSPLHF. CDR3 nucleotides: TGTGCCAGCAGTCCGTCCCAGGGGGCCAATTCACCCCTCCACTTT. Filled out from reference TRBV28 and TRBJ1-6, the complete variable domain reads DVKVTQSSRYLVKRTGEKVFLECVQDMDHENMFWYRQDPGLGLRLIYFSYDVKMKEKGDIPEGYSVSREKKERFSLILESASTNQTSMYLCASSPSQGANSPLHFGNGTRLTVT.

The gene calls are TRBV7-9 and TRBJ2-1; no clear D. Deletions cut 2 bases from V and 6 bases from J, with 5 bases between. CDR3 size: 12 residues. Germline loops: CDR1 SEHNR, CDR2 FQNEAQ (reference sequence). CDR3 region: CASSLILNEQFF. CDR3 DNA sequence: TGTGCCAGCAGCTTAATACTCAATGAGCAGTTCTTC.

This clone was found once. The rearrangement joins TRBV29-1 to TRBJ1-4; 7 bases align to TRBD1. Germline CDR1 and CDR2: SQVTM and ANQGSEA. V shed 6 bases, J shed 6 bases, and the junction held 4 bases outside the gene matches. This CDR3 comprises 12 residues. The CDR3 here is CSVTGADEKLFF. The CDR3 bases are TGCAGCGTAACAGGGGCTGATGAAAAACTGTTTTTT.

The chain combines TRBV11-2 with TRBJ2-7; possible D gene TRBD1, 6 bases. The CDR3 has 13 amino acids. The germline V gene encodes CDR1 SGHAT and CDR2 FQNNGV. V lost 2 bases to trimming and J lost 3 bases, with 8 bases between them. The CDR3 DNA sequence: TGTGCCAGCAGCTTATCGGACAGCTACGAGCAGTACTTC. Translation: CASSLSDSYEQYF.

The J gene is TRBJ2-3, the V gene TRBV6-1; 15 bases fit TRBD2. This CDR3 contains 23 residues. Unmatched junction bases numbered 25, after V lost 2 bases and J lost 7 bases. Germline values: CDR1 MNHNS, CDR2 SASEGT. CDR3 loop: CASSESILQTGLAGGPGRNTQYF. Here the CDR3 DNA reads TGTGCCAGCAGTGAATCCATCCTCCAAACTGGACTAGCGGGAGGGCCTGGTAGAAATACGCAGTATTTT.

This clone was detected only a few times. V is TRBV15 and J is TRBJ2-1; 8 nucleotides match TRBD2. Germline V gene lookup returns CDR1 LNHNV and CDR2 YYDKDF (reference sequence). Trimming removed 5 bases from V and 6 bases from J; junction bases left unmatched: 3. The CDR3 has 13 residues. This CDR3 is CATSPGTSNEQFF. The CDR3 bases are TGTGCCACCAGCCCGGGGACTAGCAATGAGCAGTTCTTC.

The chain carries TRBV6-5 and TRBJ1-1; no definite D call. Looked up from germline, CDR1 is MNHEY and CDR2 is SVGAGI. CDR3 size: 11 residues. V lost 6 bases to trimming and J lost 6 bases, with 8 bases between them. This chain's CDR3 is CASRRQAEAFF. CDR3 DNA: TGTGCCAGCAGACGCCAGGCTGAAGCTTTCTTT.

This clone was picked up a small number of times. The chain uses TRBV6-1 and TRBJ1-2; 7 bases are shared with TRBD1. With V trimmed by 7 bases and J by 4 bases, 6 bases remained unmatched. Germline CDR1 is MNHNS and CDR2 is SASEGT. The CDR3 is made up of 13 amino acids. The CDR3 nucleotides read TGTGCCAGCACGAGGGGGCGCATCTATGGCTACACCTTC. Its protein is CASTRGRIYGYTF.